These T cell receptor beta chains were read from a single sample in a study of T cells in Graves' hyperthyroidism and ophthalmopathy. TCRdb independently ran MiXCR on the multiplex PCR reads; one entry per CDR3 protein. The sample includes nearly 250,000 distinct CDR3 sequences, 24% of them seen just once. The sample was blood. Every receptor here comes from a woman aged 40-49 years with Graves' ophthalmopathy. Both conserved end residues are part of each CDR3. Each record gives: CDR3 protein, V gene, D gene, J gene. The D gene is left open where the match is weak.

CDR3: CASSVVALQETQYF; V: TRBV28; D: NA; J: TRBJ2-5
CDR3: CASSIREDGTEAFF; V: TRBV19; D: NA; J: TRBJ1-1
CDR3: CATSREGGSRGYTF; V: TRBV15; D: NA; J: TRBJ1-2
CDR3: CASSSPRRDGRNTIYF; V: TRBV28; D: NA; J: TRBJ1-3
CDR3: CASGQGWYEQYF; V: TRBV28; D: TRBD1; J: TRBJ2-7
CDR3: CASRVGTSGRANYEQYF; V: TRBV2; D: TRBD2; J: TRBJ2-7
CDR3: CASRWNLWDTGELFF; V: TRBV5-1; D: NA; J: TRBJ2-2
CDR3: CASSAPGELFF; V: TRBV11-2; D: NA; J: TRBJ2-2
CDR3: CASSPPRASVFTVYEQYF; V: TRBV18; D: NA; J: TRBJ2-7
CDR3: CSARGRDSGNTIYF; V: TRBV20-1; D: NA; J: TRBJ1-3